What follows is one T cell receptor (beta chain) and its context. The clone's antigen remains unknown. Within one base of it there is no much larger clone, and no base qualities were kept. Per the publication, the time point label means: cycle 4 day 1 (C4D1), after five to seven weeks of nivolumab. All trial patients had relapsed after autologous stem cell transplantation, with cohorts A, B and C differing in prior brentuximab vedotin exposure. A total of approximately 51 patients with relapsed/refractory classical Hodgkin lymphoma made up the trial cohort, and each patient's best overall response was complete response, partial response or progressive disease. In the multi-cohort phase II CheckMate 205 trial, trial patients received single-agent nivolumab. An independent review committee assessed best overall response using the 2007 International Working Group response criteria. PBMCs from the trial were collected at three points: immediately before nivolumab initiation (C1D1), and during therapy at cycle 2 day 1 and cycle 4 day 1. After peripheral blood was drawn into 8 mL Vacutainer Cell Preparation Tubes, PBMCs were isolated by centrifugation and then cryopreserved.

The Qiagen DNeasy kit was used to extract genomic DNA from unsorted PBMCs and from the negatively selected CD4+ and CD8+ fractions. Using primers that anneal to V and J segments, immunoSEQ multiplex PCR amplified the TCR beta CDR3 regions. A synthetic immune receptor repertoire was used to minimize amplification bias, and any remaining bias was removed computationally after sequencing. In the paper's pipeline: Repertoire diversity was quantified as the Shannon entropy index using custom Python scripts. Unsorted, CD4+ and CD8+ repertoires were analyzed separately, except in combined analyses where CD4+ and CD8+ sequences were merged in silico. A clone counted as expanded when the clone's frequency after treatment rose at least 2-fold relative to C1D1, and clones undetected at baseline were given a pseudocount of 0.5. Clones with 0 or 1 copy at C1D1 were classified as singleton clones, and clones with 2 or more copies were classified as non-singleton clones. By matching protein sequences in sorted samples from the same patient, clones expanded in unsorted samples were annotated as CD4+, CD8+ or unknown. Wilcoxon tests on paired samples were used to test changes in diversity from C1D1 to C4D1. Sourced from immuneACCESS, this table was stored by TCRdb with only in-frame sequences that have V and J called. A share of the clones is absent; for the studies checked, an unresolved V gene accounts for under half, and the remainder has no known explanation. V and J calls and clone size come straight from that table; D and trimming were deduced from the DNA. The sample table holds about 5,000 clones, of which roughly 67% were seen once. Around 28% of the sample is taken by the ten largest.

This sample was included in a study of PD-1 blockade in classical Hodgkin lymphoma (dated by TCRdb to about 2020). Looking at the study overall: Nivolumab dosing was 3 mg/kg intravenously every 2 weeks, continuing until either disease progression or unacceptable toxicity. The study used CyTOF and TCR beta sequencing to define a peripheral blood immune signature of response to PD-1 blockade in classical Hodgkin lymphoma.

Overall study results and their limits: A significant rise by C4D1 was seen in CD4+ but not CD8+ TCR diversity (p=0.0027 vs p=0.16), with the rise being most apparent in complete responders (p=0.02). Patients starting nivolumab less than 1 year after ASCT had lower diversity and were excluded from later analyses to avoid confounding by immune reconstitution. Trial patients achieving complete response had baseline diversity similar to newly diagnosed patients, whereas partial responders and progressors had significantly lower diversity. Baseline TCR diversity was reported to be lower in newly diagnosed patients than in healthy donors and to be lower still in relapsed/refractory patients. The study covered only a single clinical trial cohort, and the causes of the repertoire differences, possibly disease activity or prior therapy, were still not defined.

Deletion took 6 bases off V and 2 bases off J, with a span of 13 bases between the germline ends. According to the germline V gene, CDR1 reads SNHLY and CDR2 reads FYNNEI. The CDR3 holds 14 amino acids from the cysteine to the phenylalanine. The CDR3 DNA has 42 bases and is translated from base 1. This sample comprised peripheral blood mononuclear cells (PBMCs), obtained before the fourth cycle of nivolumab. The sequence was obtained from a human donor with classical Hodgkin lymphoma. The rearranged segments are TRBV2 and TRBJ1-2; the D gene is unclear. CDR3 reads: CASRVSTGNYGYTF. The nucleotide sequence is TGTGCCAGCAGGGTTTCCACGGGCAACTATGGCTACACCTTC.